A single T cell receptor beta chain is shown here with its context. Its antigen is currently not known. As the CDR3 is not closed by the conserved phenylalanine or tryptophan, this likely results from a read error. The sample originates from a study of tumor-infiltrating lymphocytes in primary liver carcinoma listed by TCRdb under 2017. The study in broad terms: Of the five patients, three men and two women aged 30 to 69 years, four had hepatocellular carcinoma and one had combined HCC and intrahepatic cholangiocarcinoma. The tumors of the five patients were staged as T1-T3 N0M0, with maximum diameters ranging from about 4.2 to 10 cm. Roughly 3.5 to 7.5 million productive TCRbeta reads were obtained per sample, and no significant difference in read depth was found between tissue types. For each liver tumor, the study sampled five regions along with adjacent normal tissue and blood, and applied TCRbeta repertoire sequencing, expression microarrays and whole-exome sequencing. A total of approximately 35 specimens from 5 patients underwent TCRbeta repertoire sequencing, comprising about 25 tumor regions, 5 adjacent noncancerous liver tissues and 5 peripheral blood samples. Reproducibility between technical replicate repertoires was high, with correlation coefficients above 0.95 and mean shared-clone rates about 0.89. Results the study describes overall, beyond this receptor: Bulk unsorted samples precluded comparing CD4+ and CD8+ T cell repertoires. Compared with blood, tumors had a significantly larger share of the repertoire taken up by the top 250 clones (p = 0.039). Because only the TCR beta chain was sequenced and unpaired alpha chains were not captured, true repertoire diversity is likely underestimated. Repertoire overlap was higher between tumor regions (mean around 36%) than tumor-adjacent (17%) or tumor-blood (about 15%) pairs, consistent with antigen-driven expansion. Only a few patients were included in the study, and the authors note that the findings should be validated in a larger study.

Without any cell sorting, total RNA and DNA were extracted together from 20-30 mg of bulk tissue using the AllPrep DNA/RNA mini kit. Between November 2015 and March 2016, about five patients in China with histopathologically diagnosed primary liver carcinoma had surgical resection. At the time of sampling, the patients were treatment-naive and had chronic HBV infection. Fresh tumor and adjacent tissue pieces were bisected, with one half stored in RNAlater at -80 degrees C and the other half sent for histology. Using a constant-region primer and ProtoScript II reverse transcriptase, TCRbeta-specific cDNA was reverse-transcribed from around 500 ng total RNA. The TCRbeta libraries were prepared through three rounds of nested multiplex PCR following a slightly modified ARM-PCR procedure. Multiplex TRBV1-TRBV30 forward primers and a Cbeta reverse primer were used in the first two PCR rounds, each of which was run for about 10 cycles. Sample barcodes and Illumina adapters were added in a final 25-cycle PCR using Deep VentR polymerase. Before sequencing, amplicons between 200 and 500 bp were purified from gel using a QIAquick gel extraction kit. TCRbeta amplicons were sequenced on an Illumina HiSeq 2500 with 250-bp paired-end reads. Turning to the authors' computational methods: Trimmomatic v0.33 was used to quality-trim the reads, and FLASH v1.2.11 was used to merge paired reads so that full CDR3 sequences could be recovered. MiGEC v1.2.1b assigned V, D and J germline segments to the rearranged TCRbeta sequences. Clonotype statistics and Shannon-Wiener diversity indices were calculated with VDJtools v1.0.0. Except for diversity analysis, only each sample's 250 most abundant clonotypes were used in subsequent analyses to reduce sampling bias. The public reads were reprocessed in TCRdb via fastp at Q25 and MiXCR, keeping in-frame beta chains. Under each unique CDR3 protein, matching rows form one entry showing the most common genes and DNA. Here the V and J calls rest on TCRdb's processing, not on the authors' analysis. Counted in this sample were 90,000 to 150,000 distinct CDR3 sequences; around 70% of them appeared once. The ten largest clones take up about 8% of the sample.

The germline V gene specifies SQVTM as CDR1 and ANQGSEA as CDR2. The CDR3 region is 13 residues in length, termini included. The only DNA kept is the CDR3, 39 bases in frame from the first base. Sequenced material: tumor-adjacent normal liver tissue. The origin of this receptor is a woman aged 55 to 70 with primary liver carcinoma and hepatitis B virus infection. The sequence links TRBV29-1 to TRBJ1-1, and the D gene may be TRBD1, 5 bases matching. The CDR3 loop reads CSVEERRGTEAFS. The DNA is as follows: TGCAGCGTCGAAGAGAGGAGGGGAACTGAAGCTTTCTCT.